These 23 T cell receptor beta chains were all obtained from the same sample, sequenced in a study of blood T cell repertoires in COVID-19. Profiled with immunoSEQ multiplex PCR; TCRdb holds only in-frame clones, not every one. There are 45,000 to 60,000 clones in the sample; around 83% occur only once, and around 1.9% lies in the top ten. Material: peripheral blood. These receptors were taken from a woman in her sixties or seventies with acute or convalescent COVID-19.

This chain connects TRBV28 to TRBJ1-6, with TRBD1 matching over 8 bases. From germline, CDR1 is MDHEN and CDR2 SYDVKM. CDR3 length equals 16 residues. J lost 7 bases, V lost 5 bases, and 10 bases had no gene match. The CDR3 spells CASSPYRGEWNSPLHF. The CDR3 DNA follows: TGTGCCAGCAGTCCATACAGGGGGGAGTGGAATTCACCCCTCCACTTT.

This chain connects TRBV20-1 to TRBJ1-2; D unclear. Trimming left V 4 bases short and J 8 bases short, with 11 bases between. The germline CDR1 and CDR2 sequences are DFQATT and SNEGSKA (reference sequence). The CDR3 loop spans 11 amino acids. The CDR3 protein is CSATSGVGYTF. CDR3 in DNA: TGCAGTGCTACCTCCGGGGTAGGCTACACCTTC.

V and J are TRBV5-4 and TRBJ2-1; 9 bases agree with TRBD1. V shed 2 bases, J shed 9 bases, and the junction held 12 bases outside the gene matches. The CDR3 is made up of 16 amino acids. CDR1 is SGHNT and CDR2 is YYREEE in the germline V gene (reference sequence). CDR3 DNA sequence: TGTGCCAGCAGCTTACCGGGGACAGGGAGGGTTAGTGAGCAGTTCTTC. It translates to CASSLPGTGRVSEQFF.

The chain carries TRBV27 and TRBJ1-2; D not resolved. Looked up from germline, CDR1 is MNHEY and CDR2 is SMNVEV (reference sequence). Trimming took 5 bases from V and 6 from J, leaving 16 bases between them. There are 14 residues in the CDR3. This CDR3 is CASSLRAALDGYTF. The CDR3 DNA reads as TGTGCCAGCAGTCTTCGAGCGGCCTTGGATGGCTACACCTTC.

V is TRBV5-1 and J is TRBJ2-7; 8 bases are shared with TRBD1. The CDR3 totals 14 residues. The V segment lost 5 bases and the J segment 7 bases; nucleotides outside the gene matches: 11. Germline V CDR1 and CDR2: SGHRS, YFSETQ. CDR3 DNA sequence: TGCGCCAGCAGGTATACGACAGGGGAGTGGGAGCAGTACTTC. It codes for CASRYTTGEWEQYF.

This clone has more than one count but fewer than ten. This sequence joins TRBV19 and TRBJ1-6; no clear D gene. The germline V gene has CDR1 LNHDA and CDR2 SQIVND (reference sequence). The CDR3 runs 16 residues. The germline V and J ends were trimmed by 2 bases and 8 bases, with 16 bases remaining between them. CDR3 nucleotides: TGTGCCAGTAGTATAAACCGGGCCGCGGGTGATTCACCCCTCCACTTT. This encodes CASSINRAAGDSPLHF.

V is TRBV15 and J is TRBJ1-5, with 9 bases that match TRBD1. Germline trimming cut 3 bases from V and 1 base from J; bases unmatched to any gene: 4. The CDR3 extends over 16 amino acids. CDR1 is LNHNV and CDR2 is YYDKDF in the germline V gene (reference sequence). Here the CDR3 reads CATSSRGQGSNQPQHF. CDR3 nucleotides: TGTGCCACCAGCAGCCGGGGACAGGGAAGCAATCAGCCCCAGCATTTT.

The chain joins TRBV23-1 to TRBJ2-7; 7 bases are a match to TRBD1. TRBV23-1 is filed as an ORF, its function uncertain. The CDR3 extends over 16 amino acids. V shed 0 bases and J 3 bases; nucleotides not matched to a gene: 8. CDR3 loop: CASSQSRGQKDYEQYF. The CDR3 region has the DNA TGCGCCAGCAGTCAATCGAGGGGGCAGAAGGACTACGAGCAGTACTTC.

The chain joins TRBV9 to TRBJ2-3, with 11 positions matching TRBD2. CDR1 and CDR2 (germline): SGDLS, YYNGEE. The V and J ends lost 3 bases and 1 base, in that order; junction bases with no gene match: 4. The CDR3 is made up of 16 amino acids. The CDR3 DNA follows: TGTGCCAGCAGCGCAGGGGGACTAGCGGGCACAGATACGCAGTATTTT. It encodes CASSAGGLAGTDTQYF. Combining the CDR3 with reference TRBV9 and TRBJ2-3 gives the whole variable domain DSGVTQTPKHLITATGQRVTLRCSPRSGDLSVYWYQQSLDQGLQFLIQYYNGEERAKGNILERFSAQQFPDLHSELNLSSLELGDSALYFCASSAGGLAGTDTQYFGPGTRLTVL.

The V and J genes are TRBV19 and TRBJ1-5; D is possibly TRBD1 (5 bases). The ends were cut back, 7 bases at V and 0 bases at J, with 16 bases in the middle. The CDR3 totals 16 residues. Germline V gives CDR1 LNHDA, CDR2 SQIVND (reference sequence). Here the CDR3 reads CASNGGRTPSNQPQHF. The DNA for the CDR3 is TGTGCCAGTAACGGGGGACGGACTCCTAGCAATCAGCCCCAGCATTTT.

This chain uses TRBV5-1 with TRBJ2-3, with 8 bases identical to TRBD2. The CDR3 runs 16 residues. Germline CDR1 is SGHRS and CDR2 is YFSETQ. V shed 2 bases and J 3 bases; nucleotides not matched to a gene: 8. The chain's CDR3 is CASSLSRGGKTDTQYF. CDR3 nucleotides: TGCGCCAGCAGCTTATCCCGGGGGGGGAAAACAGATACGCAGTATTTT.

The CDR3 DNA reads as TGTGCCAGCAGCTCAAAGACAGGGGCCTACAATGAGCAGTTCTTC. It is translated as CASSSKTGAYNEQFF. The gene calls are TRBV7-2 and TRBJ2-1; 8 nucleotides match TRBD1. CDR3 size: 15 residues. From germline, CDR1 is SGHTA and CDR2 FQGNSA. The trim removed 4 bases at V and 2 bases at J, leaving 4 bases unmatched.

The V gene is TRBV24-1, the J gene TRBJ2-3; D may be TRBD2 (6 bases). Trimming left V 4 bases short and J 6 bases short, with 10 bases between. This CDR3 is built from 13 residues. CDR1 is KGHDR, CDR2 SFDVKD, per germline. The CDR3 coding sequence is TGTGCCACCAGTGAAGGGACTCCGGATACGCAGTATTTT. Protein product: CATSEGTPDTQYF.

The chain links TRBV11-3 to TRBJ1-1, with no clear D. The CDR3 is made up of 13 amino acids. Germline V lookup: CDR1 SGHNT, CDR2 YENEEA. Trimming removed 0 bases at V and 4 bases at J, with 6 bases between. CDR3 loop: CASSLDPSTEAFF. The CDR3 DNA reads TGTGCCAGCAGCTTAGATCCATCCACTGAAGCTTTCTTT. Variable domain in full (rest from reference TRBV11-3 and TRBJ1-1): EAGVVQSPRYKIIEKKQPVAFWCNPISGHNTLYWYLQNLGQGPELLIRYENEEAVDDSQLPKDRFSAERLKGVDSTLKIQPAELGDSAVYLCASSLDPSTEAFFGQGTRLTVV.

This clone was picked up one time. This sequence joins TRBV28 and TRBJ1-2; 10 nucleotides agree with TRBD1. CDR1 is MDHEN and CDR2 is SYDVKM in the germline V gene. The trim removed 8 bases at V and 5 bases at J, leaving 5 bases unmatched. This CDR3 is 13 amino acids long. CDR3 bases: TGTGCCAGCGGGACAGGGGTTTGGTATGGCTACACCTTC. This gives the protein CASGTGVWYGYTF.

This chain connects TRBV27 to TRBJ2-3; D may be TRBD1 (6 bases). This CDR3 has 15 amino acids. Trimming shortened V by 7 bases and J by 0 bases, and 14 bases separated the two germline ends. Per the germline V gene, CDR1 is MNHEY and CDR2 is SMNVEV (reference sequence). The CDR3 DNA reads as TGTGCCAGCACTAACGAGGGGGAAAGCACAGATACGCAGTATTTT. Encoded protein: CASTNEGESTDTQYF.

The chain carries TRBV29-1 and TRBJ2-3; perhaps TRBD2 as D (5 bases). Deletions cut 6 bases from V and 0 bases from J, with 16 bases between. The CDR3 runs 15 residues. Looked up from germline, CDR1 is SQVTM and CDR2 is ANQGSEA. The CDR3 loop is CSVLRGSGSTDTQYF. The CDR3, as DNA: TGCAGCGTCCTAAGAGGGAGTGGAAGCACAGATACGCAGTATTTT.

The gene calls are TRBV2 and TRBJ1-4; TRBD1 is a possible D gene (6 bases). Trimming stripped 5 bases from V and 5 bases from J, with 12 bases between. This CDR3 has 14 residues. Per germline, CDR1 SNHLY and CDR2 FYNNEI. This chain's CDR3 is CASSKQGINEKLFF. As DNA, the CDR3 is TGTGCCAGCAGTAAACAGGGTATCAATGAAAAACTGTTTTTT.

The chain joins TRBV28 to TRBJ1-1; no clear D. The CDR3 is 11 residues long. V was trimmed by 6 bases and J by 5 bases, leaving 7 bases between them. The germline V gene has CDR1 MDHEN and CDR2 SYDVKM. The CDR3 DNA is TGTGCCAGCAGGGCGGAGACTGAAGCTTTCTTT. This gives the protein CASRAETEAFF. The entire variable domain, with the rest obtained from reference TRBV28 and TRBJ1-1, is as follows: DVKVTQSSRYLVKRTGEKVFLECVQDMDHENMFWYRQDPGLGLRLIYFSYDVKMKEKGDIPEGYSVSREKKERFSLILESASTNQTSMYLCASRAETEAFFGQGTRLTVV.

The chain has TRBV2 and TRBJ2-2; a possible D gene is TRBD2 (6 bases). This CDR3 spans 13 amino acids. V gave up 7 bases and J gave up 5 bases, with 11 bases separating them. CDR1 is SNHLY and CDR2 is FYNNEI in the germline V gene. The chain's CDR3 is CASMSGDTGELFF. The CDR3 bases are TGTGCCAGCATGTCGGGGGATACCGGGGAGCTGTTTTTT.

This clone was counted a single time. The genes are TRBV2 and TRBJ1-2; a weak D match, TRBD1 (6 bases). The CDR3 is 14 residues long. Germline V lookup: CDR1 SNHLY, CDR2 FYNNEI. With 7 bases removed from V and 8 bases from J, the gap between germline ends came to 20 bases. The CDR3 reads CASKTTGYGGGYTF. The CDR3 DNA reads TGTGCCAGCAAGACCACAGGGTACGGCGGCGGCTACACCTTC.

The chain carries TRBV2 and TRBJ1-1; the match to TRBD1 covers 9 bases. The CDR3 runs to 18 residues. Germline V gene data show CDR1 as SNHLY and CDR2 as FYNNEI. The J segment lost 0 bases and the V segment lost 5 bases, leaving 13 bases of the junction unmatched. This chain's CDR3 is CASSKDGQGIVLNTEAFF. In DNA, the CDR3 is TGTGCCAGCAGTAAAGATGGACAGGGGATCGTTTTGAACACTGAAGCTTTCTTT. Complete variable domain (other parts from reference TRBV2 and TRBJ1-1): EPEVTQTPSHQVTQMGQEVILRCVPISNHLYFYWYRQILGQKVEFLVSFYNNEISEKSEIFDDQFSVERPDGSNFTLKIRSTKLEDSAMYFCASSKDGQGIVLNTEAFFGQGTRLTVV.

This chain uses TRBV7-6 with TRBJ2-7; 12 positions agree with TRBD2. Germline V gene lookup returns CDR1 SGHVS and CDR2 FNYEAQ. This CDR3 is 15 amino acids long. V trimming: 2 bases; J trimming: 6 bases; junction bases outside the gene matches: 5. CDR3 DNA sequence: TGTGCCAGCAGCTTACGGACTAGCGGGGAGCCCGAGCAGTACTTC. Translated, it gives CASSLRTSGEPEQYF.